These 27 T cell receptor beta chains came from one sample sequenced in a study of low-dose radiotherapy and immunotherapy resistance in tumors. First-strand cDNA used TRAV- and TRBV-specific primers, covering alpha and beta chains. The authors amplified TCRs for about 20 PCR cycles with a constant-region primer and a V-primer adapter. Via MiXCR, TCRdb re-called the reads, giving one row per CDR3 protein. Counted here are fewer than 110,000 distinct CDR3 sequences, around 21% occurring once; the ten biggest clones make up about 4%. As to time point: after trial treatment. Treatment described: LDRT plus nivolumab, ipilimumab, low-dose cyclophosphamide and aspirin (RACIN trial). Source: PBMCs, taken after low-dose radiotherapy plus immunotherapy. The receptors derive from a male donor with prostate cancer.

This clonotype has a handful of counts. The rearrangement links TRBV7-9 to TRBJ2-1; D unresolved. The V gene lost 8 bases and the J gene lost 2 bases, with 25 bases spanning the gap. The CDR3 is made up of 18 amino acids. Germline V gene data show CDR1 as SEHNR and CDR2 as FQNEAQ (reference sequence). The CDR3 coding sequence is TGTGCCAGCGGAGTTGCACTCGGATTTGCATCAACCTACAATGAGCAGTTCTTC. Translation gives CASGVALGFASTYNEQFF.

In its sample, this clonotype was seen many times. The chain carries TRBV18 and TRBJ2-7, with D maybe TRBD1 (6 bases). The V and J ends lost 8 bases and 5 bases respectively, with 16 bases between them. The CDR3 totals 13 residues. The germline CDR1 and CDR2 sequences are KGHSH and LQKENI. The CDR3 reads CASAQGSGNEQYF. DNA for the CDR3: TGTGCCAGCGCACAGGGTTCAGGAAACGAGCAGTACTTC.

The V call is TRBV6-1, the J call TRBJ2-3; 10 bases agree with TRBD2. Germline V gives CDR1 MNHNS, CDR2 SASEGT. V lost 2 bases to trimming and J lost 4 bases; unmatched junction nucleotides: 6. There are 16 residues in the CDR3. Here the CDR3 reads CASSELAGAVADTQYF. CDR3 nucleotide sequence: TGTGCCAGCAGTGAACTAGCGGGGGCCGTTGCAGATACGCAGTATTTT.

This clonotype occurred many times. V gene TRBV18 combines with J gene TRBJ1-5; 11 positions agree with TRBD1. CDR1 KGHSH and CDR2 LQKENI come from the germline V gene. The CDR3 has 18 residues. Germline trimming cut 1 base from V and 2 bases from J; bases unmatched to any gene: 7. This CDR3 is CASSPRGQGVRGNQPQHF. DNA of the CDR3: TGTGCCAGCTCACCACGGGGACAGGGGGTGCGTGGCAATCAGCCCCAGCATTTT. Full variable domain (remainder filled in from reference TRBV18 and TRBJ1-5): NAGVMQNPRHLVRRRGQEARLRCSPMKGHSHVYWYRQLPEEGLKFMVYLQKENIIDESGMPKERFSAEFPKEGPSILRIQQVVRGDSAAYFCASSPRGQGVRGNQPQHFGDGTRLSIL.

With respect to this clonotype: With only one base between it and a far larger clone, this is likely a read error. This chain uses TRBV10-3 with TRBJ2-5; TRBD2 might be the D (5 bases). The germline V gene has CDR1 ENHRY and CDR2 SYGVKD. The ends were cut back, 4 bases at V and 11 bases at J, with 11 bases in the middle. There are 11 residues in the CDR3. CDR3 bases: TGTGCCATCAGTGGTGAGGGTGAGCAGTACTTC. Translation gives CAISGEGEQYF.

In this sample, this clonotype turned up many times. Here the CDR3 DNA reads TGTGCCAGCAGCTCAGGCCCTAGCGGGGACACAGATACGCAGTATTTT. Its protein product is CASSSGPSGDTDTQYF. The V call is TRBV7-8, the J call TRBJ2-3; 9 bases align to TRBD2. The length of the CDR3 is 16 residues. Germline loops: CDR1 SGHVS, CDR2 FQNEAQ. Trimming at V came to 4 bases and at J to 2 bases, leaving 7 bases not matched to a gene.

This clonotype was seen at least ten times. J is TRBJ2-7 and V is TRBV3-1; 8 nucleotides agree with TRBD2. The CDR3 has 15 residues. V dropped 1 base and J dropped 5; count of bases not matched to a gene: 7. Germline V gene data show CDR1 as LGHDT and CDR2 as YNNKEL (reference sequence). CDR3 bases: TGTGCCAGCAGCCAAGGGTACGGGGGGGCCGACGAGCAGTACTTC. Residues: CASSQGYGGADEQYF.

This clonotype was picked up a small number of times. This may arise from a read error, as a much more abundant clone is one base away. The V call is TRBV12-3 or TRBV12-4, the J call TRBJ1-5, with D possibly being TRBD1 (6 bases). The V gene lost 3 bases and the J gene lost 9 bases, with 18 bases spanning the gap. The CDR3 length is 15 residues. The CDR3 loop reads CASSFGYRVGRPQHF. For the CDR3, the DNA is TGTGCCAGCAGTTTTGGCTACAGGGTCGGGCGGCCCCAGCATTTT.

The table lists this clonotype with many counts. V usage is TRBV3-1 and J usage is TRBJ2-5; D not certain. This CDR3 is 11 amino acids long. V was cut by 1 base and J by 5 bases, with 2 bases left in between. CDR1 and CDR2 (germline): LGHDT, YNNKEL (reference sequence). The CDR3 loop reads CASSQGETQYF. The DNA for the CDR3 is TGTGCCAGCAGCCAAGGGGAGACCCAGTACTTC.

In this sample, this clonotype turned up many times. The rearrangement joins TRBV20-1 to TRBJ2-4; no clear D gene. V lost 5 bases and J lost 0, with 8 bases in between. The germline gives CDR1 DFQATT, CDR2 SNEGSKA (reference sequence). The CDR3 is made up of 13 amino acids. DNA for the CDR3: TGCAGTGCTTCCCAGCTAGCCAAAAACATTCAGTACTTC. It is translated as CSASQLAKNIQYF.

This clonotype was recorded many times. The chain joins TRBV6-5 to TRBJ2-1; D call uncertain. Looked up from germline, CDR1 is MNHEY and CDR2 is SVGAGI. V gave up 2 bases and J gave up 7 bases, with 6 bases separating them. This CDR3 region has 12 residues. CDR3 protein: CASSYPNNEQFF. The CDR3 coding sequence is TGTGCCAGCAGTTACCCCAATAATGAGCAGTTCTTC.

This clonotype was detected ten times or more. This chain's CDR3 is CAWSVLGSAGAGYTF. Written as DNA, the CDR3 is TGTGCCTGGAGTGTACTTGGCAGCGCCGGCGCTGGCTACACCTTC. This rearrangement joins TRBV30 to TRBJ1-2; D call uncertain. The V end was cut by 0 bases, the J end by 7 bases, with 18 bases between. The germline CDR1 and CDR2 sequences are GTSNPN and SVGIG (reference sequence). This CDR3 has 15 residues.

In its sample, this clonotype was seen many times. V gene TRBV10-1 combines with J gene TRBJ1-2, with TRBD1 matching 7 bases. V lost 7 bases and J lost 6; bases outside the gene matches: 8. CDR3 size: 13 residues. Germline V gene data show CDR1 as WNHNN and CDR2 as SYGVQD (reference sequence). The CDR3 sequence is CASNPTGADGYTF. In nucleotides, the CDR3 is TGCGCCAGCAATCCAACAGGGGCTGATGGCTACACCTTC.

This clonotype showed up just a few times. J is TRBJ2-5 and V is TRBV14; D could derive from TRBD1 or TRBD2 (5 bases each). The length of the CDR3 is 12 residues. Trimming cost V 2 bases and J 5 bases, with 6 bases left between them. CDR1 and CDR2 from the germline V gene are SGHDN and FVKESK. CDR3 bases: TGTGCCAGCAGCCAATGGGGGGAGACCCAGTACTTC. Translation gives CASSQWGETQYF.

This clonotype was detected ten times or more. V is TRBV20-1 and J is TRBJ2-3, with D unresolved. Germline V gene sequence: CDR1 DFQATT, CDR2 SNEGSKA (reference sequence). V lost 3 bases to trimming and J lost 6 bases, with 22 bases between them. The CDR3 length is 16 residues. The CDR3 DNA is TGCAGTGCTAGGGACGACGCGGTTGCCGGAGTCGATACGCAGTATTTT. This encodes CSARDDAVAGVDTQYF.

This clonotype was counted many times. The gene calls are TRBV12-3 or TRBV12-4 and TRBJ2-3, with D possibly matching TRBD2 (5 bases). The CDR3 spans 14 residues. The V and J ends lost 6 bases and 2 bases respectively, with 12 bases between them. CDR3 in amino acids: CASSTGVFTDTQYF. In DNA form, the CDR3 reads TGTGCCAGCAGCACCGGGGTCTTCACAGATACGCAGTATTTT.

This clonotype was detected ten times or more. This chain links TRBV6-4 with TRBJ2-3; TRBD2 is a possible D gene (6 bases). Per the germline V gene, CDR1 is MRHNA and CDR2 is SNTAGT. Trimming left V 3 bases short and J 3 bases short, with 16 bases between. The CDR3 has 16 amino acids. CDR3 in amino acids: CASSEFAGSGTDTQYF. Here the CDR3 DNA reads TGTGCCAGCAGTGAGTTCGCGGGGTCGGGGACAGATACGCAGTATTTT.

This clonotype was detected many times. The chain recombines TRBV12-3 or TRBV12-4 with TRBJ1-3; no clear D. The CDR3 totals 14 residues. The germline V and J ends were trimmed by 4 bases and 4 bases, with 11 bases remaining between them. CDR3 loop: CASSSLAPGNTIYF. In nucleotides, the CDR3 is TGTGCCAGCAGTTCCTTAGCCCCAGGAAACACCATATATTTT.

This clonotype was detected many times. V gene TRBV5-1 combines with J gene TRBJ2-7; D may match TRBD1 or TRBD2 (6 bases each). V lost 0 bases, J lost 5 bases, and 12 bases lay in between. The CDR3 consists of 14 residues. The V gene's germline CDR1 is SGHRS and CDR2 YFSETQ. CDR3 in amino acids: CASSLEGGNNEQYF. In DNA form, the CDR3 reads TGCGCCAGCAGCTTGGAGGGGGGAAACAACGAGCAGTACTTC.

This clonotype has a count of ten or more. The chain carries TRBV5-4 and TRBJ1-1, with TRBD1 as a possible D gene (6 bases). V was shortened by 3 bases and J by 0 bases, with 12 bases between the two germline ends. Germline loops: CDR1 SGHNT, CDR2 YYREEE (reference sequence). This CDR3 has 15 amino acids. The CDR3 nucleotides read TGTGCCAGCAGCTACAGGACAGAGATGAACACTGAAGCTTTCTTT. This encodes CASSYRTEMNTEAFF. Full variable domain (remainder filled in from reference TRBV5-4 and TRBJ1-1): ETGVTQSPTHLIKTRGQQVTLRCSSQSGHNTVSWYQQALGQGPQFIFQYYREEENGRGNFPPRFSGLQFPNYSSELNVNALELDDSALYLCASSYRTEMNTEAFFGQGTRLTVV.

At least ten counts were recorded for this clonotype. The chain is built from TRBV6-4 and TRBJ1-6, with TRBD1 as a possible D gene (5 bases). Germline V gene data show CDR1 as MRHNA and CDR2 as SNTAGT. This CDR3 is 14 amino acids long. Trimming took 4 bases from V and 9 from J, leaving 13 bases between them. Here the CDR3 DNA reads TGTGCCAGCAGTGTCGGTGACAGCGGTTCACCCCTCCACTTT. Protein sequence: CASSVGDSGSPLHF.

This clonotype was counted at least ten times. This sequence joins TRBV20-1 and TRBJ2-5; TRBD2 agrees at 7 bases. With 2 bases clipped from V and 0 bases from J, the junction kept 6 bases outside the gene matches. The CDR3 is 15 residues long. Germline V lookup: CDR1 DFQATT, CDR2 SNEGSKA (reference sequence). CDR3 amino acids: CSARYPGGNQETQYF. In DNA form, the CDR3 reads TGCAGTGCTAGATACCCGGGGGGAAACCAAGAGACCCAGTACTTC.

As regards this clonotype: This is likely an artifact of a read error, given a far larger clone one base away. This sequence joins TRBV7-1 and TRBJ2-3, with TRBD1 identical over 7 bases. TRBV7-1 is reported as an ORF; its role is uncertain. Trimming took 5 bases from V and 1 from J; bases not matched to a gene: 6. CDR3 length: 15 residues. CDR3 bases: TGTGCCAGCAGCGTGCACAGGGGAGGCACAGATACGCAGTATTTT. Translation: CASSVHRGGTDTQYF.

This clonotype was detected only a few times. The chain carries TRBV7-2 and TRBJ1-5, with D maybe TRBD1 (5 bases). The CDR3 spans 15 residues. V was shortened by 1 base and J by 5 bases, with 12 bases between the two germline ends. Looked up from germline, CDR1 is SGHTA and CDR2 is FQGNSA. CDR3 DNA sequence: TGTGCCAGCAGCTTAGTTACAGGTCCCGATCAGCCCCAGCATTTT. Protein sequence: CASSLVTGPDQPQHF.

The table lists this clonotype with a few counts. The chain links TRBV7-8 to TRBJ2-3; D is unresolved. The CDR3 is 13 amino acids. Between the trimmed V and J ends, which lost 5 bases and 4 bases, there was a span of 10 bases. Germline V CDR1 and CDR2: SGHVS, FQNEAQ. The CDR3 nucleotides read TGTGCCAGCAGCCCCCCCCGGGCAGATACGCAGTATTTT. This codes for CASSPPRADTQYF.

This clonotype was counted at least ten times. In DNA form, the CDR3 reads TGTGCCAGCAGTCGCGGACAGGGAAGCACTGAAGCTTTCTTT. Protein product: CASSRGQGSTEAFF. This chain uses TRBV6-4 with TRBJ1-1; 8 nucleotides match TRBD1. The junction had 6 bases not matched to a gene; V was cut back by 5 bases and J by 4 bases. This CDR3 comprises 14 residues. Germline V gene lookup returns CDR1 MRHNA and CDR2 SNTAGT.

Many counts were recorded for this clonotype. The V and J genes are TRBV25-1 and TRBJ2-7, with D unclear. CDR1 is MGHDK and CDR2 is SYGVNS in the germline V gene. The CDR3 contains 14 residues. Trimming took off 3 bases at V and 0 bases at J, with 9 bases between the two ends. The CDR3 here is CASSDQRSSYEQYF. In DNA, the CDR3 is TGTGCCAGCAGTGATCAGAGGAGCTCCTACGAGCAGTACTTC.